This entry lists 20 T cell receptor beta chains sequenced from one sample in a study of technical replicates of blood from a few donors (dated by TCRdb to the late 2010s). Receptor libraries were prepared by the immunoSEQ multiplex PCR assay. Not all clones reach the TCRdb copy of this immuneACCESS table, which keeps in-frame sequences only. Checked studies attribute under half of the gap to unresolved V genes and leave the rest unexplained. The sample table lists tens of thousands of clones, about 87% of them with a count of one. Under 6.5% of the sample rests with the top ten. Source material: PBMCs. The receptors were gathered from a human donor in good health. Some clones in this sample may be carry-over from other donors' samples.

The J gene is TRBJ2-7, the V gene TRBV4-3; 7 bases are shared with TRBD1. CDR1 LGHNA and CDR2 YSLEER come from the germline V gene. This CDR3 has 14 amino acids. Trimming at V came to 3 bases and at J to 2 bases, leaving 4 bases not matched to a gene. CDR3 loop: CASSQVGQTYEQYF. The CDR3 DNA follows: TGCGCCAGCAGCCAGGTGGGACAGACCTACGAGCAGTACTTC.

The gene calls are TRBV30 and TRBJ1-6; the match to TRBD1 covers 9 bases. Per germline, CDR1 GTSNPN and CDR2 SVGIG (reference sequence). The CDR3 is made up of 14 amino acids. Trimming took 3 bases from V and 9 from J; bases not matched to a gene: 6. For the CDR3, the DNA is TGTGCCTGGAGCAGAGACAGGGGGGTTTCACCCCTCCACTTT. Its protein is CAWSRDRGVSPLHF.

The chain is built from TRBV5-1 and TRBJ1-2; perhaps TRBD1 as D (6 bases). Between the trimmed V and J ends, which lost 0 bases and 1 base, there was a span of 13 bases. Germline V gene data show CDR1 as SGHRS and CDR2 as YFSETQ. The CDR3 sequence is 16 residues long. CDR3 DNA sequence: TGCGCCAGCAGCTTGGCCCTGCGGACAGTTAACTATGGCTACACCTTC. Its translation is CASSLALRTVNYGYTF.

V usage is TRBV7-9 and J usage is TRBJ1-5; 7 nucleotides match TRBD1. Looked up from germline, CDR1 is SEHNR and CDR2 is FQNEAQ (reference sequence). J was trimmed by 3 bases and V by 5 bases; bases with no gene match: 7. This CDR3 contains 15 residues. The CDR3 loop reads CASSAGTVNNQPQHF. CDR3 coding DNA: TGTGCCAGCAGCGCTGGGACAGTAAACAATCAGCCCCAGCATTTT. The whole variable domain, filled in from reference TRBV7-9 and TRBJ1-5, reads DTGVSQNPRHKITKRGQNVTFRCDPISEHNRLYWYRQTLGQGPEFLTYFQNEAQLEKSRLLSDRFSAERPKGSFSTLEIQRTEQGDSAMYLCASSAGTVNNQPQHFGDGTRLSIL.

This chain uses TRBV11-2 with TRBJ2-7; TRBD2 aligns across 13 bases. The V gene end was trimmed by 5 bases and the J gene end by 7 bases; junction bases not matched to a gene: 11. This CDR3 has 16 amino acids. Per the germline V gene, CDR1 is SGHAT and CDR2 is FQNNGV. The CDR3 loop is CASSQWTSGGSGEQYF. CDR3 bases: TGTGCCAGCAGCCAATGGACTAGCGGGGGCTCGGGGGAGCAGTACTTC.

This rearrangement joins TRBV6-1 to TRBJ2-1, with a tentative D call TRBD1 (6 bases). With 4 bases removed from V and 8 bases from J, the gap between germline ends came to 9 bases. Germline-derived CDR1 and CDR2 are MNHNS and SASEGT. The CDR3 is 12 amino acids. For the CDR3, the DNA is TGTGCCAGCAGTGCCCCAGGGGATGAGCAGTTCTTC. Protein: CASSAPGDEQFF.

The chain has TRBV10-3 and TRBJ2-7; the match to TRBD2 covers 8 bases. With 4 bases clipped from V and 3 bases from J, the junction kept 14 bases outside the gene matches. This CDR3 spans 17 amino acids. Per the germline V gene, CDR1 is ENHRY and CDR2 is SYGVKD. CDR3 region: CAISVNRGGNRVYEQYF. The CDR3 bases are TGTGCCATCAGTGTTAATCGGGGGGGGAATAGGGTCTACGAGCAGTACTTC.

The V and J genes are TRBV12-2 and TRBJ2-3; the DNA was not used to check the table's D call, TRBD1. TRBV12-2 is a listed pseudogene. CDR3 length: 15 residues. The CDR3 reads CASRVGTEKTDTQYF. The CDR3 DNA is TGTGCAAGTCGAGTCGGGACAGAGAAAACAGATACGCAGTATTTT.

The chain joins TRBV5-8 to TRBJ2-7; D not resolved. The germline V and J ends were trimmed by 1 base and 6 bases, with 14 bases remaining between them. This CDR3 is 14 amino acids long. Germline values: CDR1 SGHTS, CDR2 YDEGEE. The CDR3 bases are TGTGCCAGCAGCTTGAGTGCCAGATCGGGCGAGCAGTACTTC. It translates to CASSLSARSGEQYF.

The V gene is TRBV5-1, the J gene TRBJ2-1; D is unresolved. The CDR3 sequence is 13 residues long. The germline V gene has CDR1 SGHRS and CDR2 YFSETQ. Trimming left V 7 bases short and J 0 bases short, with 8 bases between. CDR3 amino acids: CASASLSYNEQFF. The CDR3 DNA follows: TGCGCCAGCGCAAGCCTCTCCTACAATGAGCAGTTCTTC.

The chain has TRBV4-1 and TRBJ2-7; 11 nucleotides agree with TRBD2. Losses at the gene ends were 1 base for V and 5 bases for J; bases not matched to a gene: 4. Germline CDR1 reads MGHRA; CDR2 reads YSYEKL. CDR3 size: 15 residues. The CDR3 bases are TGCGCCAGCAGCCAAGGGACTAGCGGGTTCGACGAGCAGTACTTC. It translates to CASSQGTSGFDEQYF.

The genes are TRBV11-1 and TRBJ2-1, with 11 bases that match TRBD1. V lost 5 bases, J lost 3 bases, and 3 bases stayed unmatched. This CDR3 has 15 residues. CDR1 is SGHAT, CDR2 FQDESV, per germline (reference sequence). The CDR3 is CASSGGTGGYNEQFF. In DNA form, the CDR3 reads TGTGCCAGCAGCGGGGGGACAGGGGGCTACAATGAGCAGTTCTTC.

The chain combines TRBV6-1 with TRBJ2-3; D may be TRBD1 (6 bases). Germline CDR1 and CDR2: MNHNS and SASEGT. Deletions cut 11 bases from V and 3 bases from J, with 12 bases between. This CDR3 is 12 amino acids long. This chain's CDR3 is CAGAQGTDTQYF. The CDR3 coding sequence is TGTGCCGGGGCACAGGGAACAGATACGCAGTATTTT.

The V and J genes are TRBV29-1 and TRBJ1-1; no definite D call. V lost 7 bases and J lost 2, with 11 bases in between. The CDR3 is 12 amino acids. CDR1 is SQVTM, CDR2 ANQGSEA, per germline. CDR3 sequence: CSADKLNTEAFF. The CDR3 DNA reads TGCAGCGCCGACAAACTCAACACTGAAGCTTTCTTT. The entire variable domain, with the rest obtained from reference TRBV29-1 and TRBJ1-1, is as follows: SAVISQKPSRDICQRGTSLTIQCQVDSQVTMMFWYRQQPGQSLTLIATANQGSEATYESGFVIDKFPISRPNLTFSTLTVSNMSPEDSSIYLCSADKLNTEAFFGQGTRLTVV.

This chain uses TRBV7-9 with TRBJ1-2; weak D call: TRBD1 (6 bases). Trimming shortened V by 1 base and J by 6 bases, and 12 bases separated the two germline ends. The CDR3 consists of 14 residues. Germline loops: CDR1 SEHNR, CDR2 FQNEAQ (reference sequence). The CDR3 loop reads CASSLGATGNGYTF. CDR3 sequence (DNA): TGTGCCAGCAGCTTAGGCGCTACAGGGAATGGCTACACCTTC.

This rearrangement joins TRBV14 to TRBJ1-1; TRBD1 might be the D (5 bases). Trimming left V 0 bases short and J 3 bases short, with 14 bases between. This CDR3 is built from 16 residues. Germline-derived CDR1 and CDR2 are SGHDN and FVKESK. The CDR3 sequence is CASSQDLGRVHTEAFF. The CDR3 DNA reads TGTGCCAGCAGCCAAGATTTGGGCAGGGTGCACACTGAAGCTTTCTTT.

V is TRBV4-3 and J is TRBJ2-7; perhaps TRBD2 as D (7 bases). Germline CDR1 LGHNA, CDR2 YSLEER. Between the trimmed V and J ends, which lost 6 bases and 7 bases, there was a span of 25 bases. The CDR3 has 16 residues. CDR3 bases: TGCGCCAGCAGGCGAAGGGGGGGGGCTCGGTTGAGGGAGCAGTACTTC. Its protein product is CASRRRGGARLREQYF.

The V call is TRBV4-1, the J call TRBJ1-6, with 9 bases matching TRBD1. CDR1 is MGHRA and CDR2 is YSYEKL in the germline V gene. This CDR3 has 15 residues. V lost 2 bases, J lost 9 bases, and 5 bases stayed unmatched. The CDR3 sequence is CASSQPGQGGSPLHF. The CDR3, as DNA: TGCGCCAGCAGCCAACCGGGACAGGGTGGTTCACCCCTCCACTTT.

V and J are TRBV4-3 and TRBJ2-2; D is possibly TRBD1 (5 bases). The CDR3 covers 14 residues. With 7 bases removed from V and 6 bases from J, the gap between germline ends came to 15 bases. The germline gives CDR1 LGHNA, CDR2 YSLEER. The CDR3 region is CASTRGPTPGELFF. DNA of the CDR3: TGCGCCAGCACTAGGGGTCCGACCCCCGGGGAGCTGTTTTTT.

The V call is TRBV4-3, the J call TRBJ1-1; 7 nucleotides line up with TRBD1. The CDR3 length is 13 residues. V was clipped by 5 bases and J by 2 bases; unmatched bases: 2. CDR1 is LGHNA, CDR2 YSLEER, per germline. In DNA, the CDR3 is TGCGCCAGCAGCGACAGGGTTAACACTGAAGCTTTCTTT. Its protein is CASSDRVNTEAFF.